The 8 T cell receptor beta chains below come from one sample, sequenced in a study of cytomegalovirus exposure and HLA in healthy donors. Primers included in the PCR were 60 Vbeta and 13 Jbeta primers. TCRdb keeps only in-frame clones here, not all; method: immunoSEQ multiplex PCR. The sample consists of some 200,000 clones, 82% of them appearing once. Sample: PBMCs. The receptors come from a woman aged 45-65 years in good health and CMV-seropositive.

A few counts support this clone. This chain uses TRBV11-2 with TRBJ2-3, with 9 bases lining up with TRBD2. V gave up 1 base and J gave up 1 base; unmatched junction bases: 3. The CDR3 totals 16 residues. The germline gives CDR1 SGHAT, CDR2 FQNNGV. The DNA for the CDR3 is TGTGCCAGCAGCTTAGGAGCGGGAGGTGGCACAGATACGCAGTATTTT. Translation gives CASSLGAGGGTDTQYF. Supplemented by reference TRBV11-2 and TRBJ2-3, the full variable domain reads EAGVAQSPRYKIIEKRQSVAFWCNPISGHATLYWYQQILGQGPKLLIQFQNNGVVDDSQLPKDRFSAERLKGVDSTLKIQPAKLEDSAVYLCASSLGAGGGTDTQYFGPGTRLTVL.

The J gene is TRBJ1-1, the V gene TRBV7-2; TRBD1 is a possible D gene (6 bases). The CDR3 length is 16 residues. The germline CDR1 and CDR2 sequences are SGHTA and FQGNSA. V dropped 2 bases and J dropped 5 bases, with 18 bases sitting between them. The CDR3 region has the DNA TGTGCCAGCAGCTTATTGGCCAGGGCAGGGGAAACTGAAGCTTTCTTT. It is translated as CASSLLARAGETEAFF.

V gene TRBV7-2 combines with J gene TRBJ1-2, with D possibly being TRBD1 (5 bases). The CDR3 contains 14 residues. Deletions cut 5 bases from V and 4 bases from J, with 14 bases between. Germline V lookup: CDR1 SGHTA, CDR2 FQGNSA. The CDR3 DNA reads TGTGCCAGCAGCACCTACGGCAGGGCCTATGGCTACACCTTC. Translation gives CASSTYGRAYGYTF.

The J gene is TRBJ2-1, the V gene TRBV10-2; D might be TRBD2 (7 bases). The V gene lost 8 bases and the J gene lost 7 bases, with 24 bases spanning the gap. The CDR3 is made up of 16 amino acids. CDR1 is WSHSY, CDR2 SAAADI, per germline. The CDR3 DNA reads TGCGCCAGCGGGGACCCTAGGGGGGGCCGTCTGAATGAGCAGTTCTTC. It translates to CASGDPRGGRLNEQFF.

This clone was observed once. The V call is TRBV10-3, the J call TRBJ2-5; possibly TRBD2 for D (5 bases). The CDR3 runs 14 residues. The germline CDR1 and CDR2 sequences are ENHRY and SYGVKD. The V end was cut by 3 bases, the J end by 5 bases, with 13 bases between. The CDR3 nucleotides are TGTGCCATCAGTGAAGGACCAGGCGGGGAGACCCAGTACTTC. Its translation is CAISEGPGGETQYF.

This clone appeared once. The gene calls are TRBV6-5 and TRBJ1-5; TRBD1 is a possible D gene (6 bases). With 5 bases removed from V and 5 bases from J, the gap between germline ends came to 10 bases. CDR1 MNHEY and CDR2 SVGAGI come from the germline V gene. The CDR3 covers 13 residues. CDR3 nucleotide sequence: TGTGCCAGCAGTGAACAGGGTTATCAGCCCCAGCATTTT. Translating it yields CASSEQGYQPQHF.

The chain joins TRBV27 to TRBJ1-1; 7 nucleotides line up with TRBD1. With V trimmed by 6 bases and J by 4 bases, 5 bases remained unmatched. The CDR3 covers 13 residues. The germline CDR1 and CDR2 sequences are MNHEY and SMNVEV (reference sequence). CDR3 protein: CASRDRAGTEAFF. CDR3 DNA: TGTGCCAGCAGAGACAGGGCGGGCACTGAAGCTTTCTTT.

V and J are TRBV7-9 and TRBJ2-5; TRBD2 matches 12 bases. Germline V gives CDR1 SEHNR, CDR2 FQNEAQ (reference sequence). The CDR3 covers 15 residues. The ends lost 5 bases at V and 5 bases at J; junction bases unmatched: 6. In DNA, the CDR3 is TGTGCCAGCAGCCCACGACTAGCGGGAGATGAGACCCAGTACTTC. Residues: CASSPRLAGDETQYF. Filled out from reference TRBV7-9 and TRBJ2-5, the complete variable domain reads DTGVSQNPRHKITKRGQNVTFRCDPISEHNRLYWYRQTLGQGPEFLTYFQNEAQLEKSRLLSDRFSAERPKGSFSTLEIQRTEQGDSAMYLCASSPRLAGDETQYFGPGTRLLVL.